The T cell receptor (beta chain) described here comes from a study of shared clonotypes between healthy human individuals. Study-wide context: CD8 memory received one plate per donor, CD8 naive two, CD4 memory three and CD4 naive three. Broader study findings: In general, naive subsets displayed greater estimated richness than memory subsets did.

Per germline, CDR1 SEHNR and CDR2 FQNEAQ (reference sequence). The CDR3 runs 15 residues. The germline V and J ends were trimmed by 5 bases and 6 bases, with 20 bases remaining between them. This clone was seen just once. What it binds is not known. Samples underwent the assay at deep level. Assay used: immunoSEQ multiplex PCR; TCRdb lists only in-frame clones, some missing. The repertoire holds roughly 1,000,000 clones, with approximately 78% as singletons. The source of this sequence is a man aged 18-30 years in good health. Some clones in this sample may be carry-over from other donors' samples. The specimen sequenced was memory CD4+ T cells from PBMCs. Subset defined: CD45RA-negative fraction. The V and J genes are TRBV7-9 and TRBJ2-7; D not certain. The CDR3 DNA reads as TGTGCCAGCAGCCCTTATCACGCCCTCTTTCCCGAGCAGTACTTC. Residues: CASSPYHALFPEQYF.